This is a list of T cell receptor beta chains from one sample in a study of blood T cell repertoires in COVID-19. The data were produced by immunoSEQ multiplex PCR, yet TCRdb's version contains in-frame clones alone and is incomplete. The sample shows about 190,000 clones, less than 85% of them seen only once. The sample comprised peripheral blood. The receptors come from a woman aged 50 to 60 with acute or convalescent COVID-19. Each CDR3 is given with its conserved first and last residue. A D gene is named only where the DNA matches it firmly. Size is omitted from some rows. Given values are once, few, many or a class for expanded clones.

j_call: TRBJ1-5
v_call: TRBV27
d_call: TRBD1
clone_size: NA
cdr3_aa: CASSYGTGNQPQHF
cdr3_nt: TGTGCCAGCTCATACGGGACAGGGAATCAGCCCCAGCATTTT

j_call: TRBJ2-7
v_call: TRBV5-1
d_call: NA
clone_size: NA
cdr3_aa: CASSLEWTYDEQYF
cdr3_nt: TGCGCCAGCAGCTTGGAGTGGACATATGACGAGCAGTACTTC

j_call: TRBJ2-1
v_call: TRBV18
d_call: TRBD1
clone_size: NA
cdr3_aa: CASSQDRGVVLNEQFF
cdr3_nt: TGTGCCAGCTCACAAGACAGGGGGGTAGTCCTCAATGAGCAGTTCTTC

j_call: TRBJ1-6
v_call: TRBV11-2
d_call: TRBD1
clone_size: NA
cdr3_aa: CASTLTGISYNSPLHF
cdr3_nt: TGTGCCAGCACCCTGACAGGGATCTCCTATAATTCACCCCTCCACTTT

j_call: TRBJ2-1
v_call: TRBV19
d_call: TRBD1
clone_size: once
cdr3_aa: CASRRQGAGNNEQFF
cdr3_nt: TGTGCCAGCCGAAGACAGGGGGCAGGTAACAATGAGCAGTTCTTC

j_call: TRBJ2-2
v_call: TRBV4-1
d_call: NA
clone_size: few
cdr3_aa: CASSQDPPNASPSGELFF
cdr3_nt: TGCGCCAGCAGCCAAGATCCCCCTAACGCTTCCCCCTCGGGGGAGCTGTTTTTT

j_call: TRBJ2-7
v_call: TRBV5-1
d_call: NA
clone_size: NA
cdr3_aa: CASSLETSTHEQYF
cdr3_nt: TGCGCCAGCAGCTTGGAGACTAGTACCCACGAGCAGTACTTC

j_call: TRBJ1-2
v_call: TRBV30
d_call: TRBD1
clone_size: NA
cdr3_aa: CAWSVPGQGNYGYTF
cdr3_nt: TGTGCCTGGAGTGTCCCGGGACAGGGAAACTATGGCTACACCTTC

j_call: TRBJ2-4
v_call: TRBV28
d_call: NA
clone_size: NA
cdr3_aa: CASSLETLGGKNIQYF
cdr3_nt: TGTGCCAGCAGTTTAGAAACATTGGGGGGCAAAAACATTCAGTACTTC

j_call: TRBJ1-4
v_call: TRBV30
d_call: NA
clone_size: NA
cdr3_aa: CAWSSSGDPDEKLFF
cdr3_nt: TGTGCCTGGAGTTCGTCCGGGGATCCGGATGAAAAACTGTTTTTT

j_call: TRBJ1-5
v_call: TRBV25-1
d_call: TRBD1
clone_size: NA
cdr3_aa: CASSDPGGGPQPQHF
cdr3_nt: TGTGCCAGCAGTGACCCAGGGGGCGGTCCCCAGCCCCAGCATTTT

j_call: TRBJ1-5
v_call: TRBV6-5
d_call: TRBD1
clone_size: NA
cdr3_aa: CASRPDRVNQPQHF
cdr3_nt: TGTGCCAGCAGACCGGACAGGGTCAATCAGCCCCAGCATTTT

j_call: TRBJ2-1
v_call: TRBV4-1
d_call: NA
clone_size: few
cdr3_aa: CASSPWVRDEQFF
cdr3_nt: TGCGCCAGCAGCCCCTGGGTCAGGGATGAGCAGTTCTTC

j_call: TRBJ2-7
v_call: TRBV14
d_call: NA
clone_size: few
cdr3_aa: CASSQISIEQYF
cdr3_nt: TGTGCCAGCAGCCAAATTTCTATCGAGCAGTACTTC

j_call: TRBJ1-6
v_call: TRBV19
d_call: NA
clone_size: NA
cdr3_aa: CASSINRGRGNSPLHF
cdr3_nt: TGTGCCAGTAGTATCAATCGAGGAAGGGGTAATTCACCCCTCCACTTT

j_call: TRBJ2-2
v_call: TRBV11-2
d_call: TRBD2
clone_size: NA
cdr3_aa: CASSFRSGGKPNTGELFF
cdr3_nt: TGTGCCAGCAGCTTCCGTAGCGGGGGGAAACCGAACACCGGGGAGCTGTTTTTT

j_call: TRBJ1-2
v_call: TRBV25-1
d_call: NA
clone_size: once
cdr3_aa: CASSEWGVGHGYTF
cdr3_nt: TGTGCCAGCAGTGAATGGGGGGTGGGCCATGGCTACACCTTC

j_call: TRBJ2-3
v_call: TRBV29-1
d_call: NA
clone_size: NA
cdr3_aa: CSVVQHTQYF
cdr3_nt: TGCAGCGTTGTACAGCATACGCAGTATTTT

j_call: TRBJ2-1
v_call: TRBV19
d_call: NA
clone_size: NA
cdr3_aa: CASSSTGGGIEQFF
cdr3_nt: TGTGCCAGTAGTTCCACAGGCGGTGGAATCGAGCAGTTCTTC

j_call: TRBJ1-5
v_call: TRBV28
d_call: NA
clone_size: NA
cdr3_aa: CASAYRSSNQPQHF
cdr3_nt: TGTGCCAGCGCGTACAGGTCTAGCAATCAGCCCCAGCATTTT

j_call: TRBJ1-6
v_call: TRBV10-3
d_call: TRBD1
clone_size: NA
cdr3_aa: CAISGQASNNSPLHF
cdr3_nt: TGTGCCATCAGCGGACAGGCTTCCAATAATTCACCCCTCCACTTT

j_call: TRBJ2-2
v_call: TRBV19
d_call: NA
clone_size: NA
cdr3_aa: CASSSGRAGGELFF
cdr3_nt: TGTGCCAGTAGTTCTGGACGAGCGGGCGGGGAGCTGTTTTTT

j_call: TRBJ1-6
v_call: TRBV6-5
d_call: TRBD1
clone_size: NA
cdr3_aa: CASSSDRGSSPLHF
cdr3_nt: TGTGCCAGCAGTTCGGACAGGGGGTCTTCACCCCTCCACTTT

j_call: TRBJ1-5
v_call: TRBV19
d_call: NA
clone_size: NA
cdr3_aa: CASSIGGGLYQPQHF
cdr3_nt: TGTGCCAGTAGTATAGGTGGGGGCCTCTATCAGCCCCAGCATTTT

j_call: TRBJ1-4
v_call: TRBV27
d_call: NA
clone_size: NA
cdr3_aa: CASSPTASGGLFF
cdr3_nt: TGTGCCAGCAGTCCTACCGCGAGCGGTGGACTGTTTTTT

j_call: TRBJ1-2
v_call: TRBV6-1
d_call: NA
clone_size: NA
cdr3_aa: CASSEAGGPYGYTF
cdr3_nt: TGTGCCAGCAGTGAAGCGGGGGGGCCCTATGGCTACACCTTC

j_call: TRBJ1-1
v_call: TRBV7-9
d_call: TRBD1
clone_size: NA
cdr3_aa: CASSPGQGTNTEAFF
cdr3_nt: TGTGCCAGCAGTCCCGGACAGGGAACGAACACTGAAGCTTTCTTT

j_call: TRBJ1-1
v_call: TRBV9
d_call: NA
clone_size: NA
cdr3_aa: CASSVAPGTEAFF
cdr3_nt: TGTGCCAGCAGCGTAGCCCCGGGGACTGAAGCTTTCTTT

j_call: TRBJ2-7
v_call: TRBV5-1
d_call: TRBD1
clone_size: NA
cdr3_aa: CASSTGTGVAYEQYF
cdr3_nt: TGCGCCAGCAGCACCGGGACAGGGGTGGCCTACGAGCAGTACTTC

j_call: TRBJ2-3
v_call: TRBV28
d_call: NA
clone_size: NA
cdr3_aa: CASSLNPQGTQYF
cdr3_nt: TGTGCCAGCAGTTTAAACCCTCAGGGTACGCAGTATTTT

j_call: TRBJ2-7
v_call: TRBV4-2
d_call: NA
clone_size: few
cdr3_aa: CASSQARSYEQYF
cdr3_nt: TGTGCCAGCAGCCAAGCCCGGTCCTACGAGCAGTACTTC

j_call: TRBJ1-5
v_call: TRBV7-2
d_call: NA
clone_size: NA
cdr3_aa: CASSLGGGLGNQPQHF
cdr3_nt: TGTGCCAGCAGCTTAGGGGGGGGCCTAGGCAATCAGCCCCAGCATTTT

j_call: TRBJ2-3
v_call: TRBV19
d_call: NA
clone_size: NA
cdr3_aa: CASTKGVGTDTQYF
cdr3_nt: TGTGCCAGCACCAAGGGGGTGGGGACAGATACGCAGTATTTT

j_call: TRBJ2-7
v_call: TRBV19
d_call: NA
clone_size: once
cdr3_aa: CASSIDPVYEQYF
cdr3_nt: TGTGCCAGTAGTATAGATCCGGTTTACGAGCAGTACTTC

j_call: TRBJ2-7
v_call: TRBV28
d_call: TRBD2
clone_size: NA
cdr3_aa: CASSAASGGYEQYF
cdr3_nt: TGTGCCAGCAGCGCCGCTAGCGGGGGCTACGAGCAGTACTTC

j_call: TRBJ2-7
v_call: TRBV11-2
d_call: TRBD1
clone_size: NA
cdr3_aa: CASSLQDRVSYEQYF
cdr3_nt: TGTGCCAGCAGCTTACAGGACAGGGTCTCCTACGAGCAGTACTTC

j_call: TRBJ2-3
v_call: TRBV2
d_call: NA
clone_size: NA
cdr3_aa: CASRGPTRIAGTDTQYF
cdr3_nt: TGTGCCAGCAGAGGCCCCACCAGGATAGCGGGCACAGATACGCAGTATTTT

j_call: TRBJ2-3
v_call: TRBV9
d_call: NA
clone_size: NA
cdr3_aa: CASSPGRTDTQYF
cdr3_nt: TGTGCCAGCAGCCCCGGGAGAACAGATACGCAGTATTTT

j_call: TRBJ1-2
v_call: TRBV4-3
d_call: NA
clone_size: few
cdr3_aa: CASSQDWGDGYTF
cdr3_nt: TGCGCCAGCAGCCAAGATTGGGGGGATGGCTACACCTTC

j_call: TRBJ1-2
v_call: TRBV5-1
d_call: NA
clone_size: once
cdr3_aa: CASSLSGGLNFF
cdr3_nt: TGCGCCAGCAGCTTGTCCGGGGGGCTCAACTTCTTC

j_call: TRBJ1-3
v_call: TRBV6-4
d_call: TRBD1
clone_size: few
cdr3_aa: CASSQGQLIGNTIYF
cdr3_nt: TGTGCCAGCAGCCAGGGACAGTTGATTGGAAACACCATATATTTT

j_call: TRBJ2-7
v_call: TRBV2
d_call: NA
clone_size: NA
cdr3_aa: CASPSRAGSPSEQYF
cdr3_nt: TGTGCCAGCCCATCGAGGGCGGGATCCCCCAGCGAGCAGTACTTC

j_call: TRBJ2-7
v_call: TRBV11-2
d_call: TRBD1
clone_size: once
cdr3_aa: CASSLVGTGGYEQYF
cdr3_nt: TGTGCCAGCAGCTTAGTGGGGACAGGGGGCTACGAGCAGTACTTC

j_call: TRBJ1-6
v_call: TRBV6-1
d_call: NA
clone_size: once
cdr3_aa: CASSETPGPPLHF
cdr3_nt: TGTGCCAGCAGTGAAACCCCTGGGCCACCCCTCCACTTT

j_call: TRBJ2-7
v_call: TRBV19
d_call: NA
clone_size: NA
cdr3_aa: CAVDRGTGGEQYF
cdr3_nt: TGTGCCGTCGACAGGGGCACCGGGGGGGAGCAGTACTTC